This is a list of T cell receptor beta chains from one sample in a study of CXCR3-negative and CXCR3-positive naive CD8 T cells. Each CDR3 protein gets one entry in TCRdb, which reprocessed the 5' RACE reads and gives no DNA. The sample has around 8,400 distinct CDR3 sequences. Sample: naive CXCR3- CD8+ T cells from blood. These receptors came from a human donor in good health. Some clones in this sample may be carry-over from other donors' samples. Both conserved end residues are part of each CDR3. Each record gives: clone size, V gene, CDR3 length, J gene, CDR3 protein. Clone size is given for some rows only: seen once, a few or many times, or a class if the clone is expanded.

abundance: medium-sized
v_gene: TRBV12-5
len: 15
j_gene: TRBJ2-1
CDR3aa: CASGLGNTGYNEQFF

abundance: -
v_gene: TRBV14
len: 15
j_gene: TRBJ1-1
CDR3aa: CASSALDIPGQGAFF

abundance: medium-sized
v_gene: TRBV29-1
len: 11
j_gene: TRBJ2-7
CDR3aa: CSVEGVYEQYF

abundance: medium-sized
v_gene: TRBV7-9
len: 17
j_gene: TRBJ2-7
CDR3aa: CASSLSVIGTGGSEQYF

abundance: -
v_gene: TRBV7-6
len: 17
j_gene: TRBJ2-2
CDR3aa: CASSLAAGRGNTGELFF

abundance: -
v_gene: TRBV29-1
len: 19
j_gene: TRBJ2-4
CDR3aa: CSVRGLAGPNNEQLEAQYF

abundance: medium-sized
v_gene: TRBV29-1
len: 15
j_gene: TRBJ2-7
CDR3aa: CSVEGWTYSGGEQYF

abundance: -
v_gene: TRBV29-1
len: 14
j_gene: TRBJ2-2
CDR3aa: CSAPVGPPTGELFF

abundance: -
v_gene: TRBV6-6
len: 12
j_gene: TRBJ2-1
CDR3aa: CTGAGGKYEQFF

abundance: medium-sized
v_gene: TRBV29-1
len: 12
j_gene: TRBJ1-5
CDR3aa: CSAGDLNQPQHF

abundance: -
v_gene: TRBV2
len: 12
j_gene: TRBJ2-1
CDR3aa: CASSPGYNEQFF

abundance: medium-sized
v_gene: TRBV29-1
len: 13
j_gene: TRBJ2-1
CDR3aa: CSVEAGVWNEQFF

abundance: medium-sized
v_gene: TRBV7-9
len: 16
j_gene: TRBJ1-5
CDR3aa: CASSDSTGRDNQPQHF

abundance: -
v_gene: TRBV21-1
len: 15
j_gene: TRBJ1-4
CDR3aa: CASSKVTYSWGKLFF

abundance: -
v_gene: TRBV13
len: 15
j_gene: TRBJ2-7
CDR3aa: CASSHRGGPSYEQYF

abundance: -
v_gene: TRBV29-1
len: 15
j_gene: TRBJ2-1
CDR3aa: CSVDRLAGEGSEQFF

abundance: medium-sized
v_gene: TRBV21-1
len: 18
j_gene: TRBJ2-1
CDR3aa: CASSKRTGGPARYNEQFF

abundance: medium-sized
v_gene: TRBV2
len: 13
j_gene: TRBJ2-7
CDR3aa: CATLGDTSYEQYF

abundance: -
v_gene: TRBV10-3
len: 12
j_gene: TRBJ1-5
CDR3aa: CAIGQENQPQHF

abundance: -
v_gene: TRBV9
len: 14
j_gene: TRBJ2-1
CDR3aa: CASSVGSQFNEQFF

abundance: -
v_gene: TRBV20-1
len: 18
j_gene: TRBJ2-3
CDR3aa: CSARVYPGQGASPDTQYF

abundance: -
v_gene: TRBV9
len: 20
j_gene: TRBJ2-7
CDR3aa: CASSIYLCSVGTGSSYEQYF

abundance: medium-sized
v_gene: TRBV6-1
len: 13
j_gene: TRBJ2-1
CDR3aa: CASGPGWRNEQFF

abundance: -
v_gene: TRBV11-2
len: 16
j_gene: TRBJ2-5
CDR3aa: CASSFAPGQDQETQYF

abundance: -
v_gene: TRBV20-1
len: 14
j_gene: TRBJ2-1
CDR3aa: CSAFSGKVYNEQFF

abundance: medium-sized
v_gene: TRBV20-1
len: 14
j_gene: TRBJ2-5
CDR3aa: CSARARRIGETQYF

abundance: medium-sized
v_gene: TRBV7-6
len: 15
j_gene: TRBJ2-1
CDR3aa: CASSPRGGIYNEQFF

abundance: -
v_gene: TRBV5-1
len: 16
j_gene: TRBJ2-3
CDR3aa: CASSPLQRGDQDTQYF

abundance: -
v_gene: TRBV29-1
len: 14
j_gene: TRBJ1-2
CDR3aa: CSGGPGQDNYGYTF

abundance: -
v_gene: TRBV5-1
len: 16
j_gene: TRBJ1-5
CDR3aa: CASRVPGPGKNQPQHF

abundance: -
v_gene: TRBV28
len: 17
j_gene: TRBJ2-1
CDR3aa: CASSSISTGEGNNEQFF

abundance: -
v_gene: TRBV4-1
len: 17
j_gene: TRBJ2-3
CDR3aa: CASSQELGTGNPDTQYF

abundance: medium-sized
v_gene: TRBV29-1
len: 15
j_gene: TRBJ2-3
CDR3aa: CSVEDVQLSTDTQYF

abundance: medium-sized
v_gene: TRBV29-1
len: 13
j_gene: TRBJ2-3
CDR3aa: CSVELAVGDTQYF

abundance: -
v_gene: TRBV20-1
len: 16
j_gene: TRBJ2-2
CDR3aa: CSAELTSGSNTGELFF

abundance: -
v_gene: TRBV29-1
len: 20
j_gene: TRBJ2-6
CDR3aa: CSVEDSDEQTRLSGANVLTF

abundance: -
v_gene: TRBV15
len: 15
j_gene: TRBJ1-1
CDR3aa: CATSTEEVVNTEAFF

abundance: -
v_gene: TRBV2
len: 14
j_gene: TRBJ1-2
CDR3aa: CASSARQELYGYTF

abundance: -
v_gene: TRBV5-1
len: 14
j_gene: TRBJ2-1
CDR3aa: CASSWTSAYNEQFF

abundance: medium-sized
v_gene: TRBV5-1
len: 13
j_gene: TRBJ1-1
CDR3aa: CASSYGQHTEAFF

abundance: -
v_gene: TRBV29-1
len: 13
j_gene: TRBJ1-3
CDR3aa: CSVEDQGGNTIYF

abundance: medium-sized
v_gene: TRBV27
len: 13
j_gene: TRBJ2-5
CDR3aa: CASRLAGQETQYF

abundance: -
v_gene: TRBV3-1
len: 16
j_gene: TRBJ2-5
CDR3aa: CASSQVGAGVGETQYF

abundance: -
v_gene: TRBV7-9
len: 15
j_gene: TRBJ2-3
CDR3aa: CASRATSGPVDTQYF

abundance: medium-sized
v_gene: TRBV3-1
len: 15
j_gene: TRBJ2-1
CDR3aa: CASSPPGLADNEQFF

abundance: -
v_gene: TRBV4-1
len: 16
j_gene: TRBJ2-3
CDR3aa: CASSQDRYSPTDTQYF

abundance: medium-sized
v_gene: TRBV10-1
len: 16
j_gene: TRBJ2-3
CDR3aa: CASSQGLAGGLDTQYF

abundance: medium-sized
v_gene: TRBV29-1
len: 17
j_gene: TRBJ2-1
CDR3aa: CSVEDGTLAGIYNEQFF

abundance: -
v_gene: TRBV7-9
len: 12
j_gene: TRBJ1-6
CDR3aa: CASSSLDSPLHF

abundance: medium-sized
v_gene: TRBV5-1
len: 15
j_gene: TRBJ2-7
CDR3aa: CASSLGGQRPYEQYF

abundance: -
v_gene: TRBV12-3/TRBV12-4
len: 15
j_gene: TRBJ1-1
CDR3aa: CASSFGAGGTIEAFF

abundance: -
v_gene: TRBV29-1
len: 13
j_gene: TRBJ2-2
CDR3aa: CSVESGDTGELFF

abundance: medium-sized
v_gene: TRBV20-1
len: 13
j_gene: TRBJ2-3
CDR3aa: CSPWTSATDTQYF

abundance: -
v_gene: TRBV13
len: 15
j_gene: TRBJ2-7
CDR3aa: CASSLGGTGSYEQYF

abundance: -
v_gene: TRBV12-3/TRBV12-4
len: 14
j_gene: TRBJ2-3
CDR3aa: CASSFNRETDTQYF

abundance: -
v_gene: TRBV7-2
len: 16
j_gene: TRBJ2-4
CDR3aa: CASSSSPSGPPNIQYF

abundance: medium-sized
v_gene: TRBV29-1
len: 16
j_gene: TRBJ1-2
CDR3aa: CSVEASGTEFNYGYTF